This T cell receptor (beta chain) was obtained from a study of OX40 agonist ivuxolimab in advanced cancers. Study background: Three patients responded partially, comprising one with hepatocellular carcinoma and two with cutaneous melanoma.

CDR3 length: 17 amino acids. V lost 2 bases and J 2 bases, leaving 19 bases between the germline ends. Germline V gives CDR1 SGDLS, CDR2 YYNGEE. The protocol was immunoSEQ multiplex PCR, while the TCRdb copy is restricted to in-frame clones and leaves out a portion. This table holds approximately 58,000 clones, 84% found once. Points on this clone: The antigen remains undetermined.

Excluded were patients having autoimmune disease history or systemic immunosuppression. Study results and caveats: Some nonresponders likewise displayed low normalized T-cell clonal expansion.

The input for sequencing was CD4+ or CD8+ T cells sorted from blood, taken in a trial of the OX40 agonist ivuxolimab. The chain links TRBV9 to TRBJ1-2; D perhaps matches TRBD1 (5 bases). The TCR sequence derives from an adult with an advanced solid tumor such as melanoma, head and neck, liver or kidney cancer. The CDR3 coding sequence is TGTGCCAGCAGCGTCCCAACCCAAACAGGCTACAACTATGGCTACACCTTC. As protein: CASSVPTQTGYNYGYTF.